Listed below are T cell receptor beta chains from one sample, sequenced in a study of CXCR3-negative and CXCR3-positive naive CD8 T cells. TCRdb re-called the 5' RACE reads and catalogs CDR3 proteins one per entry, DNA excluded. This table holds over 95,000 distinct CDR3 sequences. The sequenced sample was naive CXCR3+ CD8+ T cells from blood. The receptors originated from a human donor in good health. Some clones in this sample may be carry-over from other donors' samples. The CDR3 runs from the conserved cysteine through the conserved F or W.

J gene,V gene,CDR3 protein
TRBJ2-2,TRBV12-3/TRBV12-4,CASSPWDRLNTGELFF
TRBJ2-3,TRBV27,CASSLSTDSRLTQYF
TRBJ2-7,TRBV4-1,CASSQAIPGQGPLSYEQYF
TRBJ2-7,TRBV6-2/TRBV6-3,CASSHPRDTFYEQYF
TRBJ2-3,TRBV10-3,CAIERDRDTDTQYF
TRBJ1-1,TRBV7-2,CASSPFGTEAFF
TRBJ1-3,TRBV6-5,CASSTYRGPGNTIYF
TRBJ1-1,TRBV19,CASSIDLWQGMNTEAFF
TRBJ1-2,TRBV3-1,CASSHGDASAEDGYTF
TRBJ2-5,TRBV7-6,CASTPSGPETQYF
TRBJ2-2,TRBV7-2,CASSLPQGTGKLFF
TRBJ2-7,TRBV20-1,CSARAPVSGYEQYF
TRBJ2-3,TRBV10-3,CAIKGNSTDTQYF
TRBJ2-1,TRBV6-1,CASSEASGGVNEQFF
TRBJ2-5,TRBV27,CASSLTGLETQYF
TRBJ2-7,TRBV14,CASSQRPYYEQYF
TRBJ2-7,TRBV13,CASRPDLGLADIFSYEQYF
TRBJ1-2,TRBV12-3/TRBV12-4,CASSLKRGGPNGYTF
TRBJ2-7,TRBV4-1,CASSQFGGASSYKQYF
TRBJ2-7,TRBV9,CASSGGGAYEQYF
TRBJ2-2,TRBV14,CASSRYRASSGELFF
TRBJ2-1,TRBV7-8,CASSSTPGLAGGDEQFF
TRBJ2-5,TRBV29-1,CSVDPSGVETQYF
TRBJ1-3,TRBV28,CASSLSFFSGNTIYF
TRBJ2-3,TRBV28,CASSTGGDLTDTQYF
TRBJ2-1,TRBV24-1,CATSDFRTSGGYNEQFF
TRBJ2-7,TRBV20-1,CSARHRTYEQYF
TRBJ1-2,TRBV6-1,CASLPNIANYGYTF
TRBJ1-1,TRBV4-1,CASSPLGVGANTEAFF
TRBJ2-3,TRBV7-9,CASSGTTGLGTDTQYF
TRBJ1-1,TRBV15,CATSRVGGQIEAFF
TRBJ1-2,TRBV20-1,CSADWRGDYGYTF
TRBJ2-1,TRBV29-1,CSVDTAAFNEQFF
TRBJ2-7,TRBV14,CASSRSTGTGAYEQYF
TRBJ2-2,TRBV7-9,CASSDLAGENTGELFF
TRBJ1-4,TRBV7-9,CASSYLVTGYNEKLFF
TRBJ2-7,TRBV5-1,CASSPGLAGEFYEQYF
TRBJ2-7,TRBV27,CASSLSSGTYEQYF
TRBJ1-2,TRBV28,CASSLMGNSYGYTF
TRBJ2-2,TRBV29-1,CSVGGGPTGPAGELFF
TRBJ2-1,TRBV5-6,CASSLLSSDWRGGLYNEQFF
TRBJ2-5,TRBV7-2,CASSSLEPGSGKMGTQYF
TRBJ1-1,TRBV21-1,CASSKLGQGYMNTEAFF
TRBJ1-2,TRBV5-6,CASSFNIGTGDGYTF
TRBJ2-1,TRBV19,CASTLAGHNEQFF
TRBJ2-2,TRBV29-1,CSAHKESGELFF
TRBJ2-1,TRBV14,CASSPPWPRDEQFF
TRBJ2-3,TRBV12-3/TRBV12-4,CASSPGLAGARTDTQYF
TRBJ1-6,TRBV7-3,CASSEEGTANSPLHF
TRBJ2-7,TRBV7-9,CASSGRVRSSEQYF
TRBJ2-4,TRBV6-2/TRBV6-3,CASSYGYNRDQYF
TRBJ1-2,TRBV29-1,CSVGSETGIYGYTF
TRBJ2-7,TRBV7-6,CASSFPGSTYEQYF